This TCR beta chain was profiled in a study of T cells after yellow fever vaccination (dated by TCRdb to between 2019 and 2020). Background for the entire study: The SMART-Seq v4 Ultra Low Input RNA kit was used to prepare libraries from fractions with low cell numbers. To follow T-cell clones before and after primary and booster YFV17D yellow fever vaccination, bulk TCR alpha and beta repertoires were sequenced over time. The cohort comprised two healthy male donors, one aged 18 to 29 and one aged 30 to 40 years. Blood was drawn at multiple timepoints before and after primary and secondary immunization, with bulk PBMC replicates and cell subsets isolated.

V is clipped by 5 bases and J by 2 bases, and the sequence between their germline boundaries is 16 bases long. The cysteine opens and the phenylalanine closes a CDR3 of 15 amino acids. The CDR3 DNA has 45 bases and is translated from base 1. CDR1 and CDR2, looked up from the germline V gene (reference sequence), are SEHNR and FQNEAQ. The treatment or condition tag for this specimen amounts to: live attenuated yellow fever vaccine strain. A standard Ficoll-Paque protocol was used to isolate PBMCs from peripheral blood. CD4 and CD8 T-cell fractions were isolated with Dynabeads CD4 and CD8 positive selection kits. RNA was extracted with TriZol from bulk PBMCs, CD4 and CD8 fractions, and dextramer-positive and dextramer-negative fractions. TCR cDNA was synthesized by 5'RACE template switching, through which a universal primer site and unique molecular identifiers were introduced. cDNA synthesis was primed from both the TCR alpha and TCR beta constant segments. Libraries were amplified in two PCR steps, with sample barcodes and sequencing adapters added in the second step. Sequencing of libraries was performed on Illumina HiSeq 2500 (2x100 bp) or NovaSeq (2x150 bp). Turning to the authors' computational methods: MIGEC handled demultiplexing of reads and collapsing into UMI consensus sequences, while MiXCR performed V(D)J alignment. Vaccine-responding clonotypes were identified with edgeR using replicate PBMC samples, with FDR below 0.01 and a log2 fold change above 5 up to day 15 being required. Bulk clonotypes were assigned CD4 or CD8 identity according to which sequenced CD4 or CD8 repertoire held them at higher abundance. TCRdb trimmed the raw reads at Q25, called clones with MiXCR and kept productive beta chains. Entries are consolidated by CDR3 protein sequence, retaining the most common genes and DNA. V and J calls and clone size were set by TCRdb, not the authors. Across this sample there are about 120,000 distinct CDR3 sequences, with roughly 7.9% seen only once. The biggest ten clones account for roughly 2.8% of the sample.

Results the study describes overall, beyond this receptor: A small share of clonotypes was detected in both CD4 and CD8 compartments, with the overlap likely arising from convergent recombination. FACS-sorted repertoires could contain abundant contaminating clonotypes from the bulk population, so computational filtering was required. The secondary T-cell response was weaker than the primary response but faster, peaking on day 5 instead of day 15. After the booster, most of the clones that had expanded following primary vaccination were detected again (almost 98% of CD4 and 80% to 90% of CD8), which suggests that memory was broadly maintained. Because the study included only a couple of donors, the extent to which the findings can be generalized is limited.

This clonotype was seen ten or more times. The antigen this receptor binds is unknown. The input lacks base qualities; no much larger clone sits a single base away. The sequence joins TRBV7-9 to TRBJ2-7; the D assignment is uncertain and may be TRBD1 or TRBD2, with 5 bases supporting each. This receptor was obtained from a man aged 18 to 29 who received the YFV17D yellow fever vaccine. The specimen was CD4+ T cells sorted from PBMCs, collected roughly 45 days after the first yellow fever vaccination. The nucleotide sequence reads as follows: TGTGCCAGCAGCATCCAGGGACGAAGGACCTACGAGCAGTACTTC. The resulting protein is CASSIQGRRTYEQYF.